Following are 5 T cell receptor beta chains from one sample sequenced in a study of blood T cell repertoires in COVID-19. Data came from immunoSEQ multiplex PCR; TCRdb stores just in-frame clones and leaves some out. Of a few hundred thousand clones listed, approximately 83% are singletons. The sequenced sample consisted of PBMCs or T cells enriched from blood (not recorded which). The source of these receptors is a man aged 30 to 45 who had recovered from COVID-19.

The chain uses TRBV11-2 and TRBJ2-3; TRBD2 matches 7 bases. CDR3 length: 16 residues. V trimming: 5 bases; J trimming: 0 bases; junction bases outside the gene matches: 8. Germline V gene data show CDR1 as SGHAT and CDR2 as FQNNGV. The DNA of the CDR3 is TGTGCCAGCAGCAACCGAGCGGGGCTTAGCACAGATACGCAGTATTTT. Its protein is CASSNRAGLSTDTQYF. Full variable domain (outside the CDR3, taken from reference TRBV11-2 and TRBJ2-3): EAGVAQSPRYKIIEKRQSVAFWCNPISGHATLYWYQQILGQGPKLLIQFQNNGVVDDSQLPKDRFSAERLKGVDSTLKIQPAKLEDSAVYLCASSNRAGLSTDTQYFGPGTRLTVL.

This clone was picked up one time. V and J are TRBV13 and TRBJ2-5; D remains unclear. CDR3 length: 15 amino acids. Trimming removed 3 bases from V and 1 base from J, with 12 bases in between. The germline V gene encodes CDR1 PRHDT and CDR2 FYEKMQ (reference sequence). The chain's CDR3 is CASSFVGGLQETQYF. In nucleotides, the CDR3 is TGTGCCAGCAGCTTCGTTGGCGGCCTCCAAGAGACCCAGTACTTC.

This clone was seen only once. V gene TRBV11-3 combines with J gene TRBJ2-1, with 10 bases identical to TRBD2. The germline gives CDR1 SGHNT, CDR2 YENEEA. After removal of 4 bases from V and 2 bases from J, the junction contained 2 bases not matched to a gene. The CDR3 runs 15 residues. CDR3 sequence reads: CASSSSGGAYNEQFF. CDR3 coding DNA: TGTGCCAGCAGCTCTAGCGGGGGAGCCTACAATGAGCAGTTCTTC.

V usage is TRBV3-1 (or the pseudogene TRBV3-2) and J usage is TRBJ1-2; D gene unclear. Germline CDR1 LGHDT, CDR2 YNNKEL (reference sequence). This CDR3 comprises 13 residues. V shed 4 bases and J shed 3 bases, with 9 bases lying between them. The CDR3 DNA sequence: TGTGCCAGCAGCCCGAACGGAGACTATGGCTACACCTTC. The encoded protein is CASSPNGDYGYTF.

The CDR3 region is CASHPPGQDNEQFF. CDR3 bases: TGTGCCAGTCACCCGCCCGGACAGGACAATGAGCAGTTCTTC. The chain links TRBV19 to TRBJ2-1; TRBD1 agrees at 7 bases. Germline V gene sequence: CDR1 LNHDA, CDR2 SQIVND (reference sequence). The CDR3 has 14 residues. The ends lost 8 bases at V and 5 bases at J; junction bases unmatched: 9.